This T cell receptor (beta chain) is drawn from a study of blood T cell repertoires in COVID-19. Study details: PBMCs, B-cell-depleted T cells, or T cells were the source of the cDNA or gDNA that made up the material.

How the authors handled the data: Estimates of nucleated cell counts were drawn from the amplification of reference gene primers. The assay was immunoSEQ multiplex PCR, and TCRdb's table has in-frame clones only and misses some. V and J calls and clone size follow that table, whereas D and trimming were derived from the DNA. The sample yields about 220,000 clones, approximately 85% seen once. Germline lookup yields CDR1 SGHDT and CDR2 YYEEEE. The CDR3 is 14 residues long. Trimming left V 5 bases short and J 1 base short, with 10 bases between. In Seattle, patients joined the study during active infection and were tracked longitudinally.

This sequence originates from a woman aged 70 to 79 with COVID-19, enrolled during active disease. Sequencing was carried out using peripheral blood. The V and J genes are TRBV5-6 and TRBJ2-1, with D possibly being TRBD1 (6 bases). CDR3 loop: CASRMTGSYNEQFF. CDR3 nucleotide sequence: TGTGCCAGCAGGATGACAGGATCCTACAATGAGCAGTTCTTC.